This T cell receptor beta chain was recovered during a study of spatial heterogeneity in lung cancer. Comments on this clonotype: A much larger clone lies a single base off, so this may be a read error.

TCRdb used MiXCR to reprocess the 5' RACE reads, holding one entry per CDR3 protein. The repertoire consists of over 2,500 distinct CDR3 sequences, with about 4.4% occurring once and the leading ten covering approximately 28%. Time point meaning: sample taken at primary tumor resection. Unsorted whole RNA from tumor, nontumor lung or frozen PBMC underwent sequencing. Per the germline V gene, CDR1 is MGHRA and CDR2 is YSYEKL. There are 13 residues in the CDR3. This TCR came from a female donor with early-stage non-small cell lung cancer. The rearrangement uses TRBV4-1 and TRBJ2-3; D unclear. This specimen consisted of normal lung tissue next to the tumor, obtained at surgery. In DNA form, the CDR3 reads TGCGTCAGCAGCCAAGGAGGCACAGATACGCAGTATTTT. This gives the protein CVSSQGGTDTQYF.